This is a list of T cell receptor beta chains from one sample in a study of blood T cells in healthy people across ages. TCRdb re-called the 5' RACE reads with MiXCR, one entry per CDR3 protein. The profile shows approximately 800,000 distinct CDR3 sequences, about 45% of them singletons. The specimen sequenced was blood. These TCRs come from an elderly man in good health. Each CDR3 is given with its conserved first and last residue. Each record gives: CDR3 DNA, CDR3 protein, V gene, clone size, D gene, CDR3 length, J gene. The D gene is left open where the match is weak. Clone size is stated in some rows and not others, as once, few, many or a class when expanded.

cdr3_nt: TGTGCCAGCAGCTCGCACCCGTTCCTAGCGGGCCTCAGGGGGACCCAGTACTTC
cdr3_aa: CASSSHPFLAGLRGTQYF
v_call: TRBV7-2
clone_size: .
d_call: TRBD2
cdr3_length: 18
j_call: TRBJ2-5

cdr3_nt: TGTGCCAGCAGTGAGTCAAAAAACCGGGCATTGAGTTATGGCTACACCTTC
cdr3_aa: CASSESKNRALSYGYTF
v_call: TRBV2
clone_size: .
d_call: .
cdr3_length: 17
j_call: TRBJ1-2

cdr3_nt: TGTGCCACCGGGCTTGGGGGTAGGCCAGACAATGAGCAGTTCTTC
cdr3_aa: CATGLGGRPDNEQFF
v_call: TRBV10-3
clone_size: .
d_call: .
cdr3_length: 15
j_call: TRBJ2-1

cdr3_nt: TGTGCCAGCAGCTCCTCCGGGACAGGGTTTGAAAAACTGTTTTTT
cdr3_aa: CASSSSGTGFEKLFF
v_call: TRBV7-9
clone_size: .
d_call: TRBD1
cdr3_length: 15
j_call: TRBJ1-4

cdr3_nt: TGTGCTAGTGGTTTGGTACTCTCTAGGGCCACAGATACGCAGTATTTT
cdr3_aa: CASGLVLSRATDTQYF
v_call: TRBV12-5
clone_size: few
d_call: .
cdr3_length: 16
j_call: TRBJ2-3

cdr3_nt: TGTGCCAGCAGCACCCGCACAGTGGAAGAGACCCAGTACTTC
cdr3_aa: CASSTRTVEETQYF
v_call: TRBV7-9
clone_size: many
d_call: .
cdr3_length: 14
j_call: TRBJ2-5

cdr3_nt: TGTGCCAGCAGCCAAGAGACGGGACTACGTTACAATGAGCAGTTCTTC
cdr3_aa: CASSQETGLRYNEQFF
v_call: TRBV4-2
clone_size: .
d_call: TRBD2
cdr3_length: 16
j_call: TRBJ2-1

cdr3_nt: TGTGTCAGCAGCTTACTGGGACAACCCTACGAGCAGTACTTC
cdr3_aa: CVSSLLGQPYEQYF
v_call: TRBV5-5
clone_size: .
d_call: .
cdr3_length: 14
j_call: TRBJ2-7

cdr3_nt: TGTGCCAGCAGTGGTTGGGCTAGCGCGAGGGGGGTTGATACGCAGTATTTT
cdr3_aa: CASSGWASARGVDTQYF
v_call: TRBV12-3/TRBV12-4
clone_size: .
d_call: .
cdr3_length: 17
j_call: TRBJ2-3

cdr3_nt: TGCAGTGCTAGAGATTCTGGCGGAGAAGCTAACTATGGCTACACCTTC
cdr3_aa: CSARDSGGEANYGYTF
v_call: TRBV20-1
clone_size: .
d_call: .
cdr3_length: 16
j_call: TRBJ1-2

cdr3_nt: TGTGCCAGCAGTCCCGATTCGCGGGAGGGTAGGGAGCTGTTTTTT
cdr3_aa: CASSPDSREGRELFF
v_call: TRBV7-2
clone_size: .
d_call: TRBD2
cdr3_length: 15
j_call: TRBJ2-2

cdr3_nt: TGCGCCAGCAGACAAGATGGTGGCGAAAAACTGTTTTTT
cdr3_aa: CASRQDGGEKLFF
v_call: TRBV4-3
clone_size: .
d_call: .
cdr3_length: 13
j_call: TRBJ1-4

cdr3_nt: TGTGCCAGCAGGCTAGCTGAAGCTTTCTTT
cdr3_aa: CASRLAEAFF
v_call: TRBV12-3/TRBV12-4
clone_size: .
d_call: .
cdr3_length: 10
j_call: TRBJ1-1

cdr3_nt: TGTGCCAGCAGGGAACATGGGAGGGCCGGTGGAGATACGCAGTATTTT
cdr3_aa: CASREHGRAGGDTQYF
v_call: TRBV12-3/TRBV12-4
clone_size: .
d_call: TRBD2
cdr3_length: 16
j_call: TRBJ2-3

cdr3_nt: TGCGCCAGCAGCCAAGATAGGACAGGGGCTTCCGGGGCCAACGTCCTGACTTTC
cdr3_aa: CASSQDRTGASGANVLTF
v_call: TRBV4-3
clone_size: few
d_call: TRBD1
cdr3_length: 18
j_call: TRBJ2-6

cdr3_nt: TGTGCCAGCAGCGTAGGACCTAACTTGTTTGATACGCAGTATTTT
cdr3_aa: CASSVGPNLFDTQYF
v_call: TRBV9
clone_size: .
d_call: .
cdr3_length: 15
j_call: TRBJ2-3

cdr3_nt: TGTGCCAGCCAGGGGAGTGGTAGGTTCAATGAGCAGTTCTTC
cdr3_aa: CASQGSGRFNEQFF
v_call: TRBV27
clone_size: .
d_call: .
cdr3_length: 14
j_call: TRBJ2-1

cdr3_nt: TGTGCCAGCAGCTTAAGACTGGGGAACTACAATGAGCAGTTCTTC
cdr3_aa: CASSLRLGNYNEQFF
v_call: TRBV7-2
clone_size: .
d_call: .
cdr3_length: 15
j_call: TRBJ2-1

cdr3_nt: TGTGCCAGCAGCCAATCTGGGCGTCACAATGAGCAGTTCTTC
cdr3_aa: CASSQSGRHNEQFF
v_call: TRBV3-1
clone_size: .
d_call: .
cdr3_length: 14
j_call: TRBJ2-1

cdr3_nt: TGTGCCAGCAGCCAGAGCTGGGGGCCCCAAGAGACCCAGTACTTC
cdr3_aa: CASSQSWGPQETQYF
v_call: TRBV7-2
clone_size: .
d_call: .
cdr3_length: 15
j_call: TRBJ2-5

cdr3_nt: TGTGCCAGCAGTTACGGGTTTGAGACCCAGTACTTC
cdr3_aa: CASSYGFETQYF
v_call: TRBV6-2/TRBV6-3
clone_size: .
d_call: .
cdr3_length: 12
j_call: TRBJ2-5

cdr3_nt: TGCAGCGCGGTCACTAGTATAGAGACCCAGTACTTC
cdr3_aa: CSAVTSIETQYF
v_call: TRBV29-1
clone_size: few
d_call: .
cdr3_length: 12
j_call: TRBJ2-5

cdr3_nt: TGCAGTGCTAGCGGTCCGGGACTAGCGGGAGCCTTAGGACAGTTCAATGAGCAGTTCTTC
cdr3_aa: CSASGPGLAGALGQFNEQFF
v_call: TRBV20-1
clone_size: .
d_call: TRBD2
cdr3_length: 20
j_call: TRBJ2-1

cdr3_nt: TGTGCCAGCAGTGAAGACCAGCGGTATGGCTACACCTTC
cdr3_aa: CASSEDQRYGYTF
v_call: TRBV2
clone_size: many
d_call: .
cdr3_length: 13
j_call: TRBJ1-2

cdr3_nt: TGCGCCAGCAGCCAAGATGGTGGGTGGACTAGCGGGAGGAGGGCAGATACGCAGTATTTT
cdr3_aa: CASSQDGGWTSGRRADTQYF
v_call: TRBV4-1
clone_size: .
d_call: TRBD2
cdr3_length: 20
j_call: TRBJ2-3

cdr3_nt: TGTGCCAGCAGCCAGAGGGGCGGGAGGAGGTTAGAGGAGCAGTACTTC
cdr3_aa: CASSQRGGRRLEEQYF
v_call: TRBV7-2
clone_size: .
d_call: TRBD2
cdr3_length: 16
j_call: TRBJ2-7

cdr3_nt: TGTGCCATCAACAGGGACGGCAATGAGCAGTTCTTC
cdr3_aa: CAINRDGNEQFF
v_call: TRBV10-3
clone_size: many
d_call: .
cdr3_length: 12
j_call: TRBJ2-1

cdr3_nt: TGTGCCAGCAGAGTGCCAGCAGATGTGCAGTATTTT
cdr3_aa: CASRVPADVQYF
v_call: TRBV12-3/TRBV12-4
clone_size: .
d_call: .
cdr3_length: 12
j_call: TRBJ2-3

cdr3_nt: TGTGCTAGCAGCTCCCCACAGGGGGCGGGTGGCTACACCTTC
cdr3_aa: CASSSPQGAGGYTF
v_call: TRBV7-7
clone_size: few
d_call: TRBD1
cdr3_length: 14
j_call: TRBJ1-2

cdr3_nt: TGTGCCAGCAGTGCAACCGGGACAGGGGGCCTTCACACCGGGGAGCTGTTTTTT
cdr3_aa: CASSATGTGGLHTGELFF
v_call: TRBV28
clone_size: .
d_call: TRBD1
cdr3_length: 18
j_call: TRBJ2-2

cdr3_nt: TGTGCCTGGAGTGTCGTCAACGTCGGGAGAGAGCAGTACTTC
cdr3_aa: CAWSVVNVGREQYF
v_call: TRBV30
clone_size: .
d_call: .
cdr3_length: 14
j_call: TRBJ2-4

cdr3_nt: TGTGCCAGCAGCTCAGGGACCCCACCCTATGGCTACACCTTC
cdr3_aa: CASSSGTPPYGYTF
v_call: TRBV6-5
clone_size: .
d_call: .
cdr3_length: 14
j_call: TRBJ1-2

cdr3_nt: TGCAGTGCTAGATTTTTTTCGAGCTACGAGCAGTACTTC
cdr3_aa: CSARFFSSYEQYF
v_call: TRBV20-1
clone_size: .
d_call: .
cdr3_length: 13
j_call: TRBJ2-7

cdr3_nt: TGCGCCAGCAGCCAAACCCCGGTAGGGCGAGGGCAGTACTTC
cdr3_aa: CASSQTPVGRGQYF
v_call: TRBV5-1
clone_size: .
d_call: .
cdr3_length: 14
j_call: TRBJ2-5

cdr3_nt: TGCGCCAGCAGTGAGACACAATACAATGAGCAGTTCTTC
cdr3_aa: CASSETQYNEQFF
v_call: TRBV10-2
clone_size: few
d_call: .
cdr3_length: 13
j_call: TRBJ2-1

cdr3_nt: TGCGCCAGCAGCCAAGATAACGGCGGGAGGAATGAGCAGTACTTC
cdr3_aa: CASSQDNGGRNEQYF
v_call: TRBV4-3
clone_size: .
d_call: TRBD2
cdr3_length: 15
j_call: TRBJ2-5

cdr3_nt: TGCAGTGCTAGCATTGGAGAGACCCAGTACTTC
cdr3_aa: CSASIGETQYF
v_call: TRBV20-1
clone_size: many
d_call: .
cdr3_length: 11
j_call: TRBJ2-5

cdr3_nt: TGTGCCAGCAGCGAAACAATATTCCGGGAGCTGTTTTTT
cdr3_aa: CASSETIFRELFF
v_call: TRBV3-1
clone_size: .
d_call: .
cdr3_length: 13
j_call: TRBJ2-2

cdr3_nt: TGTGCCATCAGTGAGTCGTTGGAGACCCAGTACTTC
cdr3_aa: CAISESLETQYF
v_call: TRBV10-3
clone_size: .
d_call: .
cdr3_length: 12
j_call: TRBJ2-5

cdr3_nt: TGTGCCAGCAGTGAATCACTCGGGACAGGGGGCAACTACGAGCAGTACTTC
cdr3_aa: CASSESLGTGGNYEQYF
v_call: TRBV2
clone_size: few
d_call: TRBD1
cdr3_length: 17
j_call: TRBJ2-7

cdr3_nt: TGCGCCAGCATTAACGGGAGGGCGAACACAGATACGCAGTATTTT
cdr3_aa: CASINGRANTDTQYF
v_call: TRBV10-2
clone_size: .
d_call: TRBD2
cdr3_length: 15
j_call: TRBJ2-3

cdr3_nt: TGCAGTGCTAGTTCGGGCGAGCGGGAGAGGGGTGAGCAGTTCTTC
cdr3_aa: CSASSGERERGEQFF
v_call: TRBV20-1
clone_size: few
d_call: TRBD2
cdr3_length: 15
j_call: TRBJ2-1

cdr3_nt: TGTGCTAGCAGCTTAGGCTGGCGCACAGATACGCAGTATTTT
cdr3_aa: CASSLGWRTDTQYF
v_call: TRBV7-2
clone_size: .
d_call: .
cdr3_length: 14
j_call: TRBJ2-3

cdr3_nt: TGCGCCAGCAGCCTTCATCAGGGGGCAGATACGCAGTATTTT
cdr3_aa: CASSLHQGADTQYF
v_call: TRBV5-1
clone_size: .
d_call: TRBD1
cdr3_length: 14
j_call: TRBJ2-3

cdr3_nt: TGCGCCAGCACCCGGGACTGGAGAACAGATACGCAGTATTTT
cdr3_aa: CASTRDWRTDTQYF
v_call: TRBV5-1
clone_size: many
d_call: .
cdr3_length: 14
j_call: TRBJ2-3

cdr3_nt: TGCGCCAGCAGCCAAGGTGCGGGTCCACAAGAGACCCAGTACTTC
cdr3_aa: CASSQGAGPQETQYF
v_call: TRBV4-1
clone_size: .
d_call: .
cdr3_length: 15
j_call: TRBJ2-5